A selection of T cell receptor beta chains follows, all from one sample in a study of T cell changes during pregnancy in multiple sclerosis. Here immunoSEQ multiplex PCR was the method, and the copy in TCRdb shows in-frame clones only, minus some. Here the sample spans approximately 37,000 clones, 92% being singletons. The sample consisted of CD4+ T cells from peripheral blood mononuclear cells, taken before pregnancy. These TCRs come from a female donor with multiple sclerosis, enrolled in a pregnancy study. CDR3s include the opening cysteine and the closing phenylalanine or tryptophan. The D gene is left open where the match is weak. Only part of the rows carry a size: once, few, many, or a class if the clone is expanded.

j_call clone_size v_call d_call cdr3_aa cdr3_nt
TRBJ2-5 - TRBV15 TRBD2 CATSRDPLAGGRGETQYF TGTGCCACCAGCAGAGATCCCCTAGCGGGAGGGCGGGGGGAGACCCAGTACTTC
TRBJ1-1 once TRBV5-1 - CASSLAPVNTEAFF TGCGCCAGCAGCTTGGCACCGGTGAACACTGAAGCTTTCTTT
TRBJ2-3 - TRBV19 - CASSKDTTPQNTQYF TGTGCCAGTAGTAAGGACACGACGCCGCAAAATACGCAGTATTTT
TRBJ1-2 - TRBV5-6 - CASSLGRTVMLSGYTF TGTGCCAGCAGCTTGGGCCGGACTGTCATGTTATCTGGCTACACCTTC
TRBJ2-1 few TRBV5-4 TRBD2 CASSTGLAYEQFF TGTGCCAGCAGCACGGGACTAGCCTATGAGCAGTTCTTC
TRBJ1-1 - TRBV7-6 - CASSSLGGATEAFF TGTGCCAGCAGCTCCTTGGGGGGGGCCACTGAAGCTTTCTTT
TRBJ2-7 - TRBV7-9 - CASSSPQGSVYEQYF TGTGCCAGCAGTTCGCCGCAGGGTAGTGTTTACGAGCAGTACTTC
TRBJ2-3 - TRBV19 TRBD1 CASSSRDRGNADTQYF TGTGCCAGTAGTAGCCGGGACAGGGGTAATGCAGATACGCAGTATTTT
TRBJ2-3 - TRBV10-2 - CASRYRAGLSTDTQYF TGCGCCAGCAGGTACCGAGCAGGGTTAAGCACAGATACGCAGTATTTT
TRBJ2-1 - TRBV19 TRBD2 CASSFSFSGRKQFF TGTGCCAGTAGTTTTTCTTTTAGCGGGAGGAAGCAGTTCTTC
TRBJ2-7 - TRBV6-6 - CASNRGAGEQYF TGTGCCAGCAACCGGGGGGCGGGGGAGCAGTACTTC
TRBJ2-7 - TRBV10-2 TRBD1 CASSETNRGAYEQYF TGCGCCAGCAGTGAGACTAACAGGGGCGCCTACGAGCAGTACTTC
TRBJ2-2 - TRBV19 - CASTREGELFF TGTGCCAGTACGCGAGAGGGGGAGCTGTTTTTT
TRBJ1-2 - TRBV7-6 TRBD1 CASSQGTGGVYTF TGTGCCAGCAGCCAAGGGACAGGGGGCGTCTACACCTTC
TRBJ1-1 - TRBV19 - CASSIGSDRNTEAFF TGTGCCAGTAGTATAGGTTCGGACAGGAACACTGAAGCTTTCTTT
TRBJ1-5 - TRBV28 - CASSLNLKPQHF TGTGCCAGCAGTTTAAACTTGAAGCCCCAGCATTTT
TRBJ1-5 few TRBV10-2 - CASSAGNQPQHF TGCGCCAGCAGTGCAGGCAATCAGCCCCAGCATTTT
TRBJ2-4 - TRBV19 TRBD1 CASRPGQGLGNIQYF TGTGCCAGTAGGCCGGGACAGGGTCTTGGAAACATTCAGTACTTC
TRBJ2-2 - TRBV27 TRBD2 CATTRLADPYGELFF TGTGCCACTACCCGACTAGCCGATCCGTACGGGGAGCTGTTTTTT
TRBJ2-2 - TRBV28 - CASSFAGSGELFF TGTGCCAGCAGTTTTGCGGGGTCCGGGGAGCTGTTTTTT
TRBJ2-2 - TRBV9 - CASSVAPGDTGELFF TGTGCCAGCAGCGTAGCTCCAGGGGACACCGGGGAGCTGTTTTTT
TRBJ2-5 - TRBV7-8 TRBD2 CASSPGLAGVGKYF TGTGCCAGCAGCCCGGGACTAGCGGGAGTTGGGAAGTACTTC
TRBJ2-7 - TRBV6-5 - CASSYVRRGEQYF TGTGCCAGCAGTTATGTGCGTAGGGGCGAGCAGTACTTC
TRBJ1-2 few TRBV28 - CASRTPGLGYTF TGTGCCAGCAGGACGCCAGGGTTGGGCTACACCTTC
TRBJ2-1 - TRBV9 - CASSSRTEAMYNEQFF TGTGCCAGCAGCTCCAGGACAGAAGCGATGTACAATGAGCAGTTCTTC
TRBJ2-2 - TRBV18 TRBD2 CASSFTSGTGTGELFF TGTGCCAGCTCGTTTACTAGCGGGACGGGCACCGGGGAGCTGTTTTTT
TRBJ1-1 - TRBV6-5 - CASIPGIGTEAFF TGTGCCAGCATACCGGGGATTGGAACTGAAGCTTTCTTT
TRBJ2-7 - TRBV5-1 TRBD2 CASSLGLAGGPFSYEQYF TGCGCCAGCAGCCTAGGACTAGCGGGAGGGCCCTTCTCCTACGAGCAGTACTTC
TRBJ2-3 - TRBV5-1 - CASSSRSGVPDTQYF TGCGCCAGCAGCTCCAGGTCGGGGGTACCAGATACGCAGTATTTT
TRBJ1-1 - TRBV6-6 - CASSYGHYNTEAFF TGTGCCAGCAGTTACGGGCATTACAACACTGAAGCTTTCTTT
TRBJ1-5 - TRBV5-1 - CASSLLARGDQPQHF TGCGCCAGCAGCTTGTTGGCCCGGGGGGATCAGCCCCAGCATTTT
TRBJ2-5 - TRBV5-4 TRBD1 CASSRDSQETQYF TGTGCCAGCAGCCGGGACAGCCAAGAGACCCAGTACTTC
TRBJ1-1 - TRBV19 TRBD1 CASSQGGRAEAFF TGTGCCTCCAGCCAGGGGGGTAGGGCTGAAGCTTTCTTT
TRBJ1-5 - TRBV28 - CASSGRQPQHF TGTGCCAGCAGCGGGAGGCAGCCCCAGCATTTT
TRBJ2-5 - TRBV28 TRBD2 CASSPGLAAGETQYF TGTGCCAGCAGTCCAGGACTAGCTGCCGGAGAGACCCAGTACTTC
TRBJ2-7 - TRBV2 TRBD2 CASSARLAGEYEQYF TGTGCCAGCAGTGCCCGACTAGCGGGAGAATACGAGCAGTACTTC
TRBJ2-5 - TRBV2 - CASSEAGGRTQYF TGTGCCAGCAGTGAAGCCGGAGGGAGGACCCAGTACTTC
TRBJ1-2 - TRBV6-5 - CASREGGPNYGYTF TGTGCCAGCAGGGAAGGAGGGCCAAACTATGGCTACACCTTC
TRBJ1-1 few TRBV18 - CASGGAGNTEAFF TGTGCCAGCGGGGGGGCAGGGAACACTGAAGCTTTCTTT
TRBJ2-7 - TRBV27 - CASSLSRSYEQYF TGTGCCAGCAGTTTATCACGGAGCTACGAGCAGTACTTC
TRBJ1-6 - TRBV30 - CASAGERSPLHF TGTGCCTCCGCGGGGGAACGTTCACCCCTCCACTTT
TRBJ1-2 - TRBV4-1 TRBD1 CASRRTGDNGYTF TGCGCCAGCAGACGCACAGGGGATAATGGCTACACCTTC
TRBJ1-4 - TRBV25-1 - CASSTGRRGEKLFF TGTGCCAGCAGTACTGGACGGCGAGGGGAAAAACTGTTTTTT
TRBJ2-1 - TRBV2 TRBD2 CASTGLAGGYEQFF TGTGCCAGCACCGGACTAGCGGGAGGATACGAGCAGTTCTTC
TRBJ2-7 - TRBV2 TRBD1 CASSGLSLTGRAYEQYF TGTGCCAGCAGCGGCCTCTCCCTGACAGGGAGAGCCTACGAGCAGTACTTC
TRBJ2-3 - TRBV7-2 TRBD1 CASSRDQGADTQYF TGTGCCAGCAGCCGGGACCAGGGGGCAGATACGCAGTATTTT
TRBJ2-1 - TRBV2 TRBD2 CASNSGRSSYNEQFF TGTGCCAGCAATAGCGGGAGAAGCTCCTACAATGAGCAGTTCTTC
TRBJ2-7 - TRBV6-5 TRBD1 CASLTGTGAHEQYF TGTGCCAGCCTGACCGGGACAGGGGCCCACGAGCAGTACTTC